These 2 T cell receptor beta chains share one sample of origin, sequenced in a study of T cell responses to AZD1222 COVID-19 vaccine. The method was immunoSEQ multiplex PCR; TCRdb's version includes in-frame clones alone and lacks a portion of them. Among about 130,000 clones, around 92% were seen once, and the ten largest hold 2.5% to 4%. The sample here was peripheral blood, taken 28 days after the second AZD1222 dose. Every receptor here comes from an adult who received the AZD1222 COVID-19 vaccine.

This clone showed up just once. The V and J genes are TRBV7-2 and TRBJ2-5; possibly TRBD1 or TRBD2 for D (7 bases each). V shed 4 bases and J shed 4 bases, with 13 bases lying between them. The CDR3 is made up of 14 amino acids. Germline CDR1 is SGHTA and CDR2 is FQGNSA. Written as DNA, the CDR3 is TGTGCCAGCAGCTCAGGGGGGGTTAGAGAGACCCAGTACTTC. This translates into CASSSGGVRETQYF.

The chain carries TRBV6-6 and TRBJ2-3, with TRBD1 matching over 7 bases. The CDR3 is 19 residues long. CDR1 MNHNY and CDR2 SVGAGI come from the germline V gene (reference sequence). The trim removed 5 bases at V and 0 bases at J, leaving 17 bases unmatched. The CDR3 DNA reads TGTGCCAGCAGTCCCCGACAGGGCCGGTGGGTATCTAGCACAGATACGCAGTATTTT. It is translated as CASSPRQGRWVSSTDTQYF.